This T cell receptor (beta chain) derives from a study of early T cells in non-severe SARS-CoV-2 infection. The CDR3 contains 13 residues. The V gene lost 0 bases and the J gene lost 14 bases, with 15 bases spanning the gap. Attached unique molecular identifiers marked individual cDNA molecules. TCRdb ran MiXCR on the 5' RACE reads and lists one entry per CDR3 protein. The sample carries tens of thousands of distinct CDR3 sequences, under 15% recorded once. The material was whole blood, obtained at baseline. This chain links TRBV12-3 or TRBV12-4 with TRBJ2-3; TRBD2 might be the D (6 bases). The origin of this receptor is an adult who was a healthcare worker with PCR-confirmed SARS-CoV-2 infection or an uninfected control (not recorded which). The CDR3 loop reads CASSLAISGLRYF. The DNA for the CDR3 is TGTGCCAGCAGTTTAGCGATTAGCGGACTACGGTATTTT.